The rows below give T cell receptor beta chains drawn from one sample of a study of cytomegalovirus exposure and HLA in healthy donors. This table comes from immunoSEQ multiplex PCR, and its TCRdb copy is limited to in-frame clones, with some not included. The sample has 150,000 to 200,000 clones, roughly 80% seen once. The sample was PBMCs. The receptors originated from a man aged 25 to 40 in good health and CMV-seropositive. The CDR3 runs from the conserved cysteine through the conserved F or W. The order of the fields is J gene, D gene, V gene, clone size, CDR3 length, CDR3 DNA, CDR3 protein. A D gene is named only where the DNA matches it firmly. Rows give clone size only sometimes, using once, few, many, or a class for an expanded clone.

J: TRBJ1-6; D: -; V: TRBV5-1; size: -; length: 15; DNA: TGCGCCAGCAGCCGGCTGGGGGCCGAGAATTCACCCCTCCACTTT; CDR3: CASSRLGAENSPLHF
J: TRBJ1-2; D: -; V: TRBV27; size: once; length: 14; DNA: TGTGCCAGCAGTTGGTCGGAGACTAGCTATGGCTACACCTTC; CDR3: CASSWSETSYGYTF
J: TRBJ2-5; D: TRBD2; V: TRBV5-1; size: -; length: 16; DNA: TGCGCCAGCAGCCCCGCGATCGGACTAGCGGGGGATTCCCAGTACTTC; CDR3: CASSPAIGLAGDSQYF
J: TRBJ2-3; D: -; V: TRBV5-1; size: -; length: 14; DNA: TGCGCCAGCAGGGCTCCGGAGGGTATAGATACGCAGTATTTT; CDR3: CASRAPEGIDTQYF
J: TRBJ2-7; D: -; V: TRBV4-1; size: -; length: 16; DNA: TGCGCCAGCAGCCCCAGTGAGGGGAAGGGGGCCTACGAGCAGTACTTC; CDR3: CASSPSEGKGAYEQYF
J: TRBJ2-1; D: -; V: TRBV5-6; size: once; length: 15; DNA: TGTGCCAGCAGCACGGGAGTACTCCCCTACAATGAGCAGTTCTTC; CDR3: CASSTGVLPYNEQFF
J: TRBJ2-7; D: TRBD1; V: TRBV10-3; size: few; length: 14; DNA: TGTGCCATCAGTAACAGGGGAGAATCCTACGAGCAGTACTTC; CDR3: CAISNRGESYEQYF
J: TRBJ2-3; D: -; V: TRBV10-1; size: -; length: 13; DNA: TGCGCCAGCAGTGAGTCATTCTCAGATACGCAGTATTTT; CDR3: CASSESFSDTQYF
J: TRBJ1-6; D: -; V: TRBV4-2; size: few; length: 16; DNA: TGTGCCAGCAGCCAAGAAATCGGACACGTTAATTCACCCCTCCACTTT; CDR3: CASSQEIGHVNSPLHF
J: TRBJ1-6; D: -; V: TRBV6-5; size: -; length: 15; DNA: TGTGCCAGCAGGGACAGAAGCTCCTATAATTCACCCCTCCACTTT; CDR3: CASRDRSSYNSPLHF
J: TRBJ2-7; D: TRBD2; V: TRBV7-2; size: -; length: 15; DNA: TGTGCCAGCAGCTTAACTAGCGGAGGCACCTACGAGCAGTACTTC; CDR3: CASSLTSGGTYEQYF
J: TRBJ2-1; D: -; V: TRBV28; size: -; length: 16; DNA: TGTGCCAGCAGTCGAGGGCCCCCTAGCTCCTACAATGAGCAGTTCTTC; CDR3: CASSRGPPSSYNEQFF
J: TRBJ2-7; D: -; V: TRBV4-2; size: -; length: 13; DNA: TGTGCCAGCAGCCAAGATTTGGAGATGGAGCAGTACTTC; CDR3: CASSQDLEMEQYF
J: TRBJ1-3; D: -; V: TRBV5-4; size: -; length: 16; DNA: TGTGCCAGCAGCTTCGGGGGGGGCGTTGGAGGAAACACCATATATTTT; CDR3: CASSFGGGVGGNTIYF
J: TRBJ1-2; D: TRBD1; V: TRBV18; size: once; length: 15; DNA: TGTGCCAGCTCACCGACAGGGGGCGCAGACTATGGCTACACCTTC; CDR3: CASSPTGGADYGYTF
J: TRBJ2-5; D: -; V: TRBV30; size: -; length: 14; DNA: TGTGCCTGGAGTGGGTGGGGGCTGGGAGAGACCCAGTACTTC; CDR3: CAWSGWGLGETQYF
J: TRBJ1-1; D: TRBD1; V: TRBV28; size: -; length: 13; DNA: TGTGCCACCGGACAGGGGGTGAACACTGAAGCTTTCTTT; CDR3: CATGQGVNTEAFF
J: TRBJ2-5; D: TRBD2; V: TRBV29-1; size: -; length: 12; DNA: TGCAGCGGGGGATTAGCGGGGGAGACCCAGTACTTC; CDR3: CSGGLAGETQYF
J: TRBJ2-7; D: TRBD2; V: TRBV6-1; size: -; length: 16; DNA: TGTGCCAGCAGTGCCCACACTAGCGGGGTTCCCTACGAGCAGTACTTC; CDR3: CASSAHTSGVPYEQYF
J: TRBJ2-3; D: -; V: TRBV19; size: -; length: 12; DNA: TGTGCCAGTAGTATTAGCGTGGATACGCAGTATTTT; CDR3: CASSISVDTQYF
J: TRBJ1-5; D: -; V: TRBV7-6; size: -; length: 15; DNA: TGTGCCAGCAGCAGACTTCCGGATAGCAATCAGCCCCAGCATTTT; CDR3: CASSRLPDSNQPQHF
J: TRBJ1-4; D: -; V: TRBV7-9; size: -; length: 15; DNA: TGTGCCAGCAGATACGGGGGGGCAACTAATGAAAAACTGTTTTTT; CDR3: CASRYGGATNEKLFF
J: TRBJ1-6; D: TRBD1; V: TRBV7-6; size: -; length: 14; DNA: TGTGCCAGCAGCAAAAGACAGGGGAGTTCACCCCTCCACTTT; CDR3: CASSKRQGSSPLHF
J: TRBJ2-7; D: -; V: TRBV6-6; size: -; length: 15; DNA: TGTGCCAGCAGCCCCAACAGGTTTTTGTCCTACGAGCAGTACTTC; CDR3: CASSPNRFLSYEQYF
J: TRBJ2-3; D: TRBD2; V: TRBV7-3; size: -; length: 15; DNA: TGTGCCAGCAGCCCGACTAGCCGGGTCACAGATACGCAGTATTTT; CDR3: CASSPTSRVTDTQYF
J: TRBJ1-4; D: TRBD1; V: TRBV6-1; size: many; length: 14; DNA: TGTGCCAGCAGTGAGGCAGGGGGCAACGAAAAACTGTTTTTT; CDR3: CASSEAGGNEKLFF
J: TRBJ1-1; D: -; V: TRBV7-9; size: -; length: 13; DNA: TGTGCCAGCAGACAGACAGGGAACACTGAAGCTTTCTTT; CDR3: CASRQTGNTEAFF
J: TRBJ2-7; D: -; V: TRBV13; size: -; length: 15; DNA: TGTGCCAGCAGCTTAGGCCGAGACTACTCCTACGAGCAGTACTTC; CDR3: CASSLGRDYSYEQYF
J: TRBJ2-3; D: -; V: TRBV5-4; size: -; length: 14; DNA: TGTGCCAGCAGGGCTAAACCCCCACAGGATACGCAGTATTTT; CDR3: CASRAKPPQDTQYF
J: TRBJ1-1; D: TRBD1; V: TRBV5-4; size: -; length: 14; DNA: TGTGCCAGCAGCTTGTTTAGGACAGGCGATGAAGCTTTCTTT; CDR3: CASSLFRTGDEAFF